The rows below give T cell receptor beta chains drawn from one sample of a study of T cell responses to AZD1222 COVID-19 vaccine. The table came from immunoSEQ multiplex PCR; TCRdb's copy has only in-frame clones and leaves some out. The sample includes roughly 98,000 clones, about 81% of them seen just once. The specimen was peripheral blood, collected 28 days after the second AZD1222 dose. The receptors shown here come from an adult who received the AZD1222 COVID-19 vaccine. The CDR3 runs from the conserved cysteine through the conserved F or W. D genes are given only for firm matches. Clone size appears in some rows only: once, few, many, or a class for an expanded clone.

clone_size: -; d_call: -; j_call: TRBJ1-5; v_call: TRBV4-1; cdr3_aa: CASSQDGQGNQPQHF; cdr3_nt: TGCGCCAGCAGCCAAGATGGCCAGGGCAATCAGCCCCAGCATTTT
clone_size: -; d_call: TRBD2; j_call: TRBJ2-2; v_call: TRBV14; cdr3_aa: CASSQGGGRNTGELFF; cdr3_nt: TGTGCCAGCAGTCAGGGCGGGGGTCGAAACACCGGGGAGCTGTTTTTT
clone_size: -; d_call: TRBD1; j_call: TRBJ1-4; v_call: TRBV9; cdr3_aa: CASSGTGGREKLFF; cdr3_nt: TGTGCCAGCAGCGGAACAGGGGGTCGCGAAAAACTGTTTTTT
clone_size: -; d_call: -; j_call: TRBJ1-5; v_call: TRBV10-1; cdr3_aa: CASSETGNQPQHF; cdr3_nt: TGCGCCAGCAGTGAGACAGGCAATCAGCCCCAGCATTTT
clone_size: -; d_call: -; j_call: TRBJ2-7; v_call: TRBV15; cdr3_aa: CATSRASGPNSYEQYF; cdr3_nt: TGTGCCACCAGCAGAGCCTCGGGGCCCAATTCTTACGAGCAGTACTTC
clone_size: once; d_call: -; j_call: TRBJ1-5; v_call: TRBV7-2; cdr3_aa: CASSFGQAGNQPQHF; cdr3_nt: TGTGCCAGCAGCTTCGGGCAGGCGGGGAATCAGCCCCAGCATTTT
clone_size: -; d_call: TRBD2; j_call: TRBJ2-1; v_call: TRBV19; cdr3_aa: CASSIPGGRNEQFF; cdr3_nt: TGTGCCAGTAGTATTCCGGGAGGCAGGAATGAGCAGTTCTTC
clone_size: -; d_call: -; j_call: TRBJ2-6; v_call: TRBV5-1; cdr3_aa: CASTLDGAGANVLTF; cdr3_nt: TGCGCCAGCACCCTCGATGGTGCCGGGGCCAACGTCCTGACTTTC
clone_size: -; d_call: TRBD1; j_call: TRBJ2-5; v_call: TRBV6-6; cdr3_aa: CASFLTGGVKETQYF; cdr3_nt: TGTGCCAGCTTTCTTACAGGGGGCGTTAAGGAGACCCAGTACTTC
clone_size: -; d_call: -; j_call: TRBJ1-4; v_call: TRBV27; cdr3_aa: CASSLGWGTNEKLFF; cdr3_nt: TGTGCCAGCAGTTTAGGTTGGGGTACTAATGAAAAACTGTTTTTT
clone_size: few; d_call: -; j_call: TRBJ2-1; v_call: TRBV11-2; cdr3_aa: CASSLEDWLNEQFF; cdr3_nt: TGTGCCAGCAGCTTAGAGGACTGGCTCAATGAGCAGTTCTTC
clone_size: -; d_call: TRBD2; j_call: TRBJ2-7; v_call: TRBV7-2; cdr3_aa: CASSLWTSGAYEQYF; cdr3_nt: TGTGCCAGCAGCTTGTGGACTAGCGGCGCCTACGAGCAGTACTTC
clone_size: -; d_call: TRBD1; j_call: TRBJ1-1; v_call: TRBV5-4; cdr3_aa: CASSVDRGRAFF; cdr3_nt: TGTGCCAGCAGCGTCGACAGGGGGCGAGCTTTCTTT
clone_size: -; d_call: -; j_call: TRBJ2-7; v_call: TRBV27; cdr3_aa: CASSALGPYEQYF; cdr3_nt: TGTGCCAGCAGTGCACTAGGACCCTACGAGCAGTACTTC
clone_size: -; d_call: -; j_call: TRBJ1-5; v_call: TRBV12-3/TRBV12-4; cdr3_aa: CASRQPQHF; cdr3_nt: TGTGCCAGCAGGCAGCCCCAGCATTTT
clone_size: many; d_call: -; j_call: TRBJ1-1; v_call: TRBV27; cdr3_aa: CASSLEPQGRLAFF; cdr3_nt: TGTGCCAGCAGTTTAGAACCGCAGGGGAGGTTGGCTTTCTTT
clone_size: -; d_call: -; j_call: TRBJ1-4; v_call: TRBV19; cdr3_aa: CASSIGVFSFF; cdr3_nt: TGTGCCAGTAGTATTGGGGTATTTTCGTTTTTT
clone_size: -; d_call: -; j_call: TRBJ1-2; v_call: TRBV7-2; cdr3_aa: CASSPYASGGYTF; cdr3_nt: TGTGCCAGCAGCCCATACGCCTCGGGTGGCTACACCTTC
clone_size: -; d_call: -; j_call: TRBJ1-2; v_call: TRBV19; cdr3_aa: CASGGESGYTF; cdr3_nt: TGTGCCTCGGGAGGGGAGAGTGGCTACACCTTC
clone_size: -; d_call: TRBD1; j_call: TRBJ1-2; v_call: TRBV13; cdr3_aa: CASSLGQGDGYTF; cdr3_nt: TGTGCCAGCAGCCTGGGACAGGGGGATGGCTACACCTTC
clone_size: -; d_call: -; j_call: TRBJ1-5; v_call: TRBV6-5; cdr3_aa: CASSSGNNQPQHF; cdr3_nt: TGTGCCAGCAGTTCGGGGAATAATCAGCCCCAGCATTTT
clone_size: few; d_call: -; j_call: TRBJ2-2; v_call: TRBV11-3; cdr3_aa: CASSRRRDGELFF; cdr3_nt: TGTGCCAGCAGCCGACGACGGGACGGGGAGCTGTTTTTT
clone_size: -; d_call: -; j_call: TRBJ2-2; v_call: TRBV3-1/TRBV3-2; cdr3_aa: CASSRRLQNTGELFF; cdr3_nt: TGTGCCAGCAGCCGAAGACTACAAAACACCGGGGAGCTGTTTTTT
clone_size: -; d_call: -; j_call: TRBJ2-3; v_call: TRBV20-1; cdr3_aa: CSASLTDTQYF; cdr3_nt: TGCAGTGCTAGCCTCACAGATACGCAGTATTTT
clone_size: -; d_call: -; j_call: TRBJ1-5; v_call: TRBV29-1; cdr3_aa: CSVAVGVGNQPQHF; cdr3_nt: TGCAGCGTTGCTGTGGGAGTAGGCAATCAGCCCCAGCATTTT
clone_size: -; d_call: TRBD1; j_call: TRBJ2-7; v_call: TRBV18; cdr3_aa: CASSRDRVSEQYF; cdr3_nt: TGTGCCAGCTCCAGGGACAGGGTTAGTGAGCAGTACTTC
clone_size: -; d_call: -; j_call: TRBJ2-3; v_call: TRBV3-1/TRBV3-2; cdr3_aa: CASSLGPNTDTQYF; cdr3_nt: TGTGCCAGCAGCCTTGGACCAAACACAGATACGCAGTATTTT
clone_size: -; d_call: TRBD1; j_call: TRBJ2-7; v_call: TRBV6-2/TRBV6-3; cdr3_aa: CASSYLGGQVSEQYF; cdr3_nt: TGTGCCAGCAGTTACCTCGGGGGACAGGTCTCCGAGCAGTACTTC
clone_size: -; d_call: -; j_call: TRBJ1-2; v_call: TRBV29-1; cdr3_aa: CSVGYGIGGYTF; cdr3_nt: TGCAGCGTTGGGTACGGGATAGGGGGCTACACCTTC
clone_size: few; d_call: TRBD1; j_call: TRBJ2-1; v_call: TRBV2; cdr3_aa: CAISPGGSSYNEQFF; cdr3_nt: TGTGCCATCTCACCAGGGGGTAGCTCCTACAATGAGCAGTTCTTC
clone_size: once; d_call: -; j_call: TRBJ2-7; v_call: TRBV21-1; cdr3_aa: CASNRWSTLYEQYF; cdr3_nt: TGTGCCAGCAACCGTTGGTCAACGCTCTACGAGCAGTACTTC
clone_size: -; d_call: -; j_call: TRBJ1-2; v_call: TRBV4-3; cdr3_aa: CASSQRDNYGYTF; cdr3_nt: TGCGCCAGCAGCCAACGGGACAACTATGGCTACACCTTC
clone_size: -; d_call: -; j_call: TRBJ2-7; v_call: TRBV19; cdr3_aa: CASSTPLMGFGEQYF; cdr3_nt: TGTGCCAGTAGTACCCCCCTGATGGGGTTTGGGGAGCAGTACTTC
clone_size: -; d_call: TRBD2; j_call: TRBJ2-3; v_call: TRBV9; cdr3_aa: CASSTTSGRVEGTQYF; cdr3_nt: TGTGCCAGCAGCACGACTAGCGGGAGGGTTGAAGGCACGCAGTATTTT
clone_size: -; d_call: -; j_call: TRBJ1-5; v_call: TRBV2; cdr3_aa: CASSELLRAGLDSNQPQHF; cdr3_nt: TGTGCCAGCAGTGAACTTTTGAGGGCCGGATTGGATAGCAATCAGCCCCAGCATTTT
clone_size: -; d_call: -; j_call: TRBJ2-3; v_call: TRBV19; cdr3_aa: CASSSPGLTYTDTQYF; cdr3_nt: TGTGCCAGTAGTTCCCCGGGACTTACCTACACAGATACGCAGTATTTT